The 16 T cell receptor beta chains below were found in one sample sequenced in a study of PD-L1 blockade in urothelial cancer. Here immunoSEQ multiplex PCR was the method, and the copy in TCRdb shows in-frame clones only, minus some. The table shows 80,000 to 130,000 clones, with around 93% occurring only once. Specimen: PBMCs, collected around atezolizumab (anti-PD-L1) treatment. Receptors were obtained from a woman aged 80 or older with urothelial cancer.

The gene calls are TRBV19 and TRBJ2-6, with 8 bases that match TRBD2. The CDR3 totals 19 residues. V gave up 3 bases and J gave up 0 bases; unmatched junction bases: 10. Germline CDR1 LNHDA, CDR2 SQIVND (reference sequence). CDR3 loop: CASSIGGAVADSGANVLTF. DNA for the CDR3: TGTGCCAGTAGTATCGGGGGGGCGGTGGCAGACTCTGGGGCCAACGTCCTGACTTTC.

The chain couples TRBV5-6 to TRBJ2-3; 9 bases are a match to TRBD1. Looked up from germline, CDR1 is SGHDT and CDR2 is YYEEEE. Losses at the gene ends were 3 bases for V and 5 bases for J; bases not matched to a gene: 10. This CDR3 region has 16 residues. As DNA, the CDR3 is TGTGCCAGCAGCTGGGTGACAGGGGGGTCGGTAGATACGCAGTATTTT. Its translation is CASSWVTGGSVDTQYF.

J is TRBJ2-1 and V is TRBV28; 9 nucleotides align to TRBD2. V shed 5 bases and J 8 bases; nucleotides not matched to a gene: 13. CDR1 MDHEN and CDR2 SYDVKM come from the germline V gene. This CDR3 is built from 16 residues. CDR3 sequence: CASSPTSGRNFYEQFF. CDR3 nucleotide sequence: TGTGCCAGCAGTCCTACCAGCGGGAGGAATTTCTATGAGCAGTTCTTC.

The CDR3 region is CASRDGSGRYEQYF. In nucleotides, the CDR3 is TGTGCCAGTAGGGATGGTAGCGGGAGATACGAGCAGTACTTC. V is TRBV19 and J is TRBJ2-7; TRBD2 agrees at 9 bases. The CDR3 extends over 14 amino acids. The V gene's germline CDR1 is LNHDA and CDR2 SQIVND (reference sequence). After removal of 6 bases from V and 4 bases from J, the junction contained 7 bases not matched to a gene.

This sequence joins TRBV11-2 and TRBJ1-4; TRBD1 is a possible D gene (6 bases). Trimming took 4 bases from V and 5 from J, leaving 17 bases between them. CDR3 size: 16 residues. Germline CDR1 reads SGHAT; CDR2 reads FQNNGV. CDR3 sequence reads: CASSSGPGQGNEKLFF. The CDR3 DNA reads TGTGCCAGCAGCTCGGGGCCGGGACAAGGAAATGAAAAACTGTTTTTT.

The chain has TRBV6-1 and TRBJ1-1; D call uncertain. Between the trimmed V and J ends, which lost 10 bases and 0 bases, there was a span of 15 bases. The CDR3 consists of 14 residues. The germline CDR1 and CDR2 sequences are MNHNS and SASEGT. The CDR3 sequence: CATALIEVNTEAFF. The CDR3 nucleotides read TGTGCCACCGCCTTAATAGAGGTGAACACTGAAGCTTTCTTT.

The rearrangement links TRBV7-8 to TRBJ2-5; TRBD2 matches 9 bases. Germline V CDR1 and CDR2: SGHVS, FQNEAQ. The CDR3 length is 15 residues. V shed 4 bases, J shed 4 bases, and the junction held 7 bases outside the gene matches. CDR3 protein: CASSSNRAGGETQYF. The DNA of the CDR3 is TGTGCCAGCAGCTCCAATCGAGCGGGAGGAGAGACCCAGTACTTC.

In nucleotides, the CDR3 is TGCGCCAGCAGGGGACAGGGGTACGAGCAGTACTTC. It yields the protein CASRGQGYEQYF. The chain employs TRBV5-1 and TRBJ2-7; 10 bases are shared with TRBD1. The CDR3 is made up of 12 amino acids. The junction had 0 bases not matched to a gene; V was cut back by 5 bases and J by 4 bases. Germline CDR1 reads SGHRS; CDR2 reads YFSETQ.

The V gene is TRBV19, the J gene TRBJ2-1; 8 bases fit TRBD2. V lost 4 bases and J lost 2; bases outside the gene matches: 10. Germline V gene data show CDR1 as LNHDA and CDR2 as SQIVND (reference sequence). The CDR3 is made up of 17 amino acids. DNA of the CDR3: TGTGCCAGTAGTACCGCCCTAAGCGGGAGAGCCTACAATGAGCAGTTCTTC. This gives the protein CASSTALSGRAYNEQFF.

The chain has TRBV7-2 and TRBJ1-4; TRBD1 matches 8 bases. J gave up 7 bases and V 5 bases, and 6 bases lay outside the gene matches. In germline, CDR1 is SGHTA, CDR2 FQGNSA. CDR3 length equals 14 residues. The CDR3 sequence is CASSQDRAGEKLFF. For the CDR3, the DNA is TGTGCCAGCAGCCAGGACAGGGCGGGTGAAAAACTGTTTTTT.

The chain combines TRBV7-9 with TRBJ2-2; TRBD2 aligns across 11 bases. The J segment lost 2 bases and the V segment lost 0 bases, leaving 5 bases of the junction unmatched. This CDR3 comprises 18 residues. CDR1 SEHNR and CDR2 FQNEAQ come from the germline V gene (reference sequence). For the CDR3, the DNA is TGTGCCAGCAGCTTAGCCCTTAGACTAGCGGGAAACACCGGGGAGCTGTTTTTT. This encodes CASSLALRLAGNTGELFF. Drawing the rest from reference TRBV7-9 and TRBJ2-2, the complete variable domain is DTGVSQNPRHKITKRGQNVTFRCDPISEHNRLYWYRQTLGQGPEFLTYFQNEAQLEKSRLLSDRFSAERPKGSFSTLEIQRTEQGDSAMYLCASSLALRLAGNTGELFFGEGSRLTVL.

This clone was detected only once. The chain has TRBV7-9 and TRBJ2-7; D is possibly TRBD2 (5 bases). The V and J ends lost 4 bases and 3 bases respectively, with 13 bases between them. The CDR3 covers 14 residues. CDR1 and CDR2 from the germline V gene are SEHNR and FQNEAQ (reference sequence). CDR3: CASSSRTGDYEQYF. DNA for the CDR3: TGTGCCAGCAGCTCCCGGACTGGCGACTACGAGCAGTACTTC.

This clone appeared once. The CDR3 here is CATSAGYNRASDTEAFF. In DNA form, the CDR3 reads TGTGCCACCAGCGCCGGATACAACAGGGCGTCAGACACTGAAGCTTTCTTT. The V gene is TRBV15, the J gene TRBJ1-1; perhaps TRBD1 as D (6 bases). The CDR3 is 17 residues long. The germline V gene has CDR1 LNHNV and CDR2 YYDKDF (reference sequence). Trimming pared 5 bases from V and 3 bases from J, leaving 22 bases between.

The genes are TRBV28 and TRBJ2-1; 10 bases align to TRBD1. The germline CDR1 and CDR2 sequences are MDHEN and SYDVKM. CDR3 length: 15 residues. Unmatched junction bases numbered 4, after V lost 6 bases and J lost 2 bases. The DNA of the CDR3 is TGTGCCAGCAGATCCGGGACAGGGGCCTACAATGAGCAGTTCTTC. It specifies CASRSGTGAYNEQFF.

The J gene is TRBJ1-5, the V gene TRBV6-6, with D perhaps matching TRBD1 (5 bases). The CDR3 totals 15 residues. The germline gives CDR1 MNHNY, CDR2 SVGAGI (reference sequence). The V end was cut by 4 bases, the J end by 2 bases, with 12 bases between. The CDR3 sequence: CASSSGHGGNQPQHF. In DNA, the CDR3 is TGTGCCAGCAGTTCTGGACACGGAGGCAATCAGCCCCAGCATTTT.

The J gene is TRBJ2-2, the V gene TRBV5-4, with a tentative D call TRBD2 (6 bases). The CDR3 spans 16 residues. Trimming removed 3 bases from V and 0 bases from J, with 12 bases in between. Germline assignment: CDR1 SGHNT and CDR2 YYREEE (reference sequence). CDR3 residues: CASSWGDRANTGELFF. Written as DNA, the CDR3 is TGTGCCAGCAGCTGGGGGGACCGCGCGAACACCGGGGAGCTGTTTTTT.